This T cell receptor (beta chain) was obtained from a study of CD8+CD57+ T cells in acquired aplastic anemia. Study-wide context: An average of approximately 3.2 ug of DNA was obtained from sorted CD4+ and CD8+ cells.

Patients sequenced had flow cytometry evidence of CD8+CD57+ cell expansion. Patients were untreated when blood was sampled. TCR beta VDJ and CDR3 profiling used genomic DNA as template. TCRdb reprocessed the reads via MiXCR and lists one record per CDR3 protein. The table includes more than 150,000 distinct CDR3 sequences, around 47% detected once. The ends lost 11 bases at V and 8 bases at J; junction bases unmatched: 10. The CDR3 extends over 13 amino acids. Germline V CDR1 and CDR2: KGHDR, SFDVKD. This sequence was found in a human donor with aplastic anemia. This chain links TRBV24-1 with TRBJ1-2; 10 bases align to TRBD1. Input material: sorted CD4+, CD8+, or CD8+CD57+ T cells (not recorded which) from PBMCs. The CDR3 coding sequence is TGTGCCAGCAGGACTGGACAGGGGGGCGGCTACACCTTC. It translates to CASRTGQGGGYTF.